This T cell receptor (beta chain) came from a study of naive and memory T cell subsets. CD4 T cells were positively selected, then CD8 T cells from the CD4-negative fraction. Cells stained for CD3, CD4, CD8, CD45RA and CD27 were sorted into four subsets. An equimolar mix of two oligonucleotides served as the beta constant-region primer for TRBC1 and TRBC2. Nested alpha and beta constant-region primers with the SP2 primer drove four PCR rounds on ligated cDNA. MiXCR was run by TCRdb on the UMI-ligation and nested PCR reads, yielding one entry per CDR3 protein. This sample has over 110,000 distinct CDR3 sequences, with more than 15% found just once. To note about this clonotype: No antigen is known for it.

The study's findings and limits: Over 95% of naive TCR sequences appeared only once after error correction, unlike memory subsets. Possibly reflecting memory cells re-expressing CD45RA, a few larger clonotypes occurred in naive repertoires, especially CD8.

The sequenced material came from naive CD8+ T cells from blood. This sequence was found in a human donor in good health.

CDR3 in DNA: TGTGCCAGCACCTTCAACCGGAGCCCATACGAGCAGTACTTC. This codes for CASTFNRSPYEQYF. The chain combines TRBV27 with TRBJ2-7; no clear D gene. Germline V lookup: CDR1 MNHEY, CDR2 SMNVEV (reference sequence). The CDR3 runs to 14 residues. Between the trimmed V and J ends, which lost 7 bases and 4 bases, there was a span of 17 bases.